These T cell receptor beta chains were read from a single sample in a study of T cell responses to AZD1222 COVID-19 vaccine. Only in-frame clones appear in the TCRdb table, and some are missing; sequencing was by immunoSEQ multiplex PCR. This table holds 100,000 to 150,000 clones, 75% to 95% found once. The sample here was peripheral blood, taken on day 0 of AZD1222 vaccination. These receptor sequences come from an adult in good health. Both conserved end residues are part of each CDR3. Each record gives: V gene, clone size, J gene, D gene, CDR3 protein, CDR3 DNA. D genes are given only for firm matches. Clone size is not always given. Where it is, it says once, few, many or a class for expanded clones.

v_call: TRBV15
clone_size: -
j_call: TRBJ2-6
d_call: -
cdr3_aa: CATSRDRAVSGANVLTF
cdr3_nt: TGTGCCACCAGCAGAGATAGGGCCGTCTCTGGGGCCAACGTCCTGACTTTC

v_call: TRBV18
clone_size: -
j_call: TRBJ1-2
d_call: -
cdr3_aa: CASSPLQNYGYTF
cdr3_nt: TGTGCCAGCTCACCACTTCAGAACTATGGCTACACCTTC

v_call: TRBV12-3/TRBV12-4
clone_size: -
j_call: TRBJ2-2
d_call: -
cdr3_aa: CASAQGAGELFF
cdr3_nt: TGTGCCAGTGCACAGGGCGCCGGGGAGCTGTTTTTT

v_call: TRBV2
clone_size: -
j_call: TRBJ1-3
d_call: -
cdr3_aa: CASSGVSGNTIYF
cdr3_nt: TGTGCCAGCAGTGGGGTGTCTGGAAACACCATATATTTT

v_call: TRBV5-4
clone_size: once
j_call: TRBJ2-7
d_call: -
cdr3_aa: CASSLDVSTYEQYF
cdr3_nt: TGTGCCAGCAGCTTGGATGTCAGTACCTACGAGCAGTACTTC

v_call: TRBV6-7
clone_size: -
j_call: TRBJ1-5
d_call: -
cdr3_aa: CASKTWTAQPQHF
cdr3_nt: TGTGCCAGCAAAACCTGGACAGCGCAGCCCCAGCATTTT

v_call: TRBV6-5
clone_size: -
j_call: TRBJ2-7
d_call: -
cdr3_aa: CASRPGRVTSYEQYF
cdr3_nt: TGTGCCAGCCGTCCGGGACGGGTTACATCCTACGAGCAGTACTTC

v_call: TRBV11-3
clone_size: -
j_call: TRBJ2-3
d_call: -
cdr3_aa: CASSLEWESGSDTQYF
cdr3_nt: TGTGCCAGCAGCTTAGAATGGGAGTCTGGGTCAGATACGCAGTATTTT

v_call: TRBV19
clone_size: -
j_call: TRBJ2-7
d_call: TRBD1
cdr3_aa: CASSLQGAAYEQYF
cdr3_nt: TGTGCCAGTAGTTTACAGGGGGCGGCCTACGAGCAGTACTTC

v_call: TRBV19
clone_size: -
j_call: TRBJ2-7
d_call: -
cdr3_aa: CASSIIEAGGHEQYF
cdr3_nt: TGTGCCAGTAGTATAATCGAAGCGGGCGGCCACGAGCAGTACTTC

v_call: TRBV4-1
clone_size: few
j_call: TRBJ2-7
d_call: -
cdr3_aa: CASSQYAAVQPYEQYF
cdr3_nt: TGCGCCAGCAGCCAATACGCGGCAGTACAGCCCTACGAGCAGTACTTC

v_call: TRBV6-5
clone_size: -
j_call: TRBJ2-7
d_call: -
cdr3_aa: CASSYDLGDPEQYF
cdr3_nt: TGTGCCAGCAGTTACGATCTAGGGGACCCCGAGCAGTACTTC

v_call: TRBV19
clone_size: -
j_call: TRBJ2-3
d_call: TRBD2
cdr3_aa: CASSYSSGLVVTDTQYF
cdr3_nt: TGTGCCAGTAGTTACTCCTCGGGACTAGTGGTGACAGATACGCAGTATTTT

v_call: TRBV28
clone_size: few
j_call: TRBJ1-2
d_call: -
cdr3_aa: CASNTPAGSRGYTF
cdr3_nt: TGTGCCAGCAACACTCCCGCAGGGTCGAGGGGCTACACCTTC

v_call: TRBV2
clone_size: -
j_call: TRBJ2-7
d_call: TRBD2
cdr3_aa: CASRLAGGYEQYF
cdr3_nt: TGTGCCAGCAGGCTAGCGGGAGGATACGAGCAGTACTTC

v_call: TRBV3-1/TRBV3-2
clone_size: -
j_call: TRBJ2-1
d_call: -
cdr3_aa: CASSKAPFPEQFF
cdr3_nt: TGTGCCAGCAGCAAAGCGCCCTTTCCTGAGCAGTTCTTC

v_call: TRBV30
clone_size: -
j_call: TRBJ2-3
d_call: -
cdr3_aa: CAWTSADTQYF
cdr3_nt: TGTGCCTGGACGTCCGCGGATACGCAGTATTTT

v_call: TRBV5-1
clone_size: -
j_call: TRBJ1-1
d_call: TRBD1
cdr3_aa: CASSSRTGTVAEAFF
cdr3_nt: TGCGCCAGCAGCTCAAGGACAGGGACGGTCGCTGAAGCTTTCTTT

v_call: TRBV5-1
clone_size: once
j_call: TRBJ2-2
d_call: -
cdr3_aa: CASSLVGGSTGELFF
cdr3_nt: TGCGCCAGCAGCCTGGTGGGGGGCTCCACCGGGGAGCTGTTTTTT

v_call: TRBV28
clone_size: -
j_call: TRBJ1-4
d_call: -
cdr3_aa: CASSLDGVREKLFF
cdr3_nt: TGTGCCAGCAGTTTAGACGGGGTCAGGGAAAAACTGTTTTTT

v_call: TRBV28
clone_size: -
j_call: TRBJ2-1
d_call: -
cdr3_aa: CASSLSPGRSSYNEQFF
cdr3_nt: TGTGCCAGCAGTTTATCTCCGGGTAGGAGCTCCTACAATGAGCAGTTCTTC

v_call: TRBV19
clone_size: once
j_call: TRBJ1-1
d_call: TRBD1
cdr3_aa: CASSKPGGVTEAFF
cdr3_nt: TGTGCCAGTAGTAAGCCAGGGGGAGTCACTGAAGCTTTCTTT

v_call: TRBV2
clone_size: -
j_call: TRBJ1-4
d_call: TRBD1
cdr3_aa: CASLRQGSSEKLFF
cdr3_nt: TGTGCCAGCTTGAGACAGGGGTCGAGTGAAAAACTGTTTTTT

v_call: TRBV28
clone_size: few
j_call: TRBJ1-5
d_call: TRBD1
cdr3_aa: CASSLGTGGSVSNQPQHF
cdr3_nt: TGTGCCAGCAGTCTGGGGACAGGGGGTTCGGTTAGCAATCAGCCCCAGCATTTT

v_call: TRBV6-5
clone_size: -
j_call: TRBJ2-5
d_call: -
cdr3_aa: CASSYSMSGAGETQYF
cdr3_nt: TGTGCCAGCAGTTACTCGATGTCAGGGGCCGGAGAGACCCAGTACTTC

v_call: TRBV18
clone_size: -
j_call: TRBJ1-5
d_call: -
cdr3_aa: CASSPEDPDQPQHF
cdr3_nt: TGTGCCAGCTCACCGGAGGACCCTGATCAGCCCCAGCATTTT

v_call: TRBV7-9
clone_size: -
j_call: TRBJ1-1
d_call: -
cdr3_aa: CASSLGDGITEAFF
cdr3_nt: TGTGCCAGCAGCTTGGGGGACGGGATCACTGAAGCTTTCTTT

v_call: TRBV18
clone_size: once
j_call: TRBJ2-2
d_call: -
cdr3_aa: CASSLLGPPNSGELFF
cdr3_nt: TGTGCCAGCTCATTACTCGGGCCCCCCAACAGCGGGGAGCTGTTTTTT

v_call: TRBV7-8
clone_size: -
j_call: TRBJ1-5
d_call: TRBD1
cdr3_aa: CASSLLNHEGAHQPQHF
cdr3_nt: TGTGCCAGCAGCTTATTGAACCATGAGGGGGCCCATCAGCCCCAGCATTTT

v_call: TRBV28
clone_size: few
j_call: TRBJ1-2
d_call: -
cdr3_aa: CASSPWGLGYTF
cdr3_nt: TGTGCCAGCAGTCCGTGGGGCCTGGGCTACACCTTC

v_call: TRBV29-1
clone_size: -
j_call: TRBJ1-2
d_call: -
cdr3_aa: CSVEDRGPHRDGYTF
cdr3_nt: TGCAGCGTTGAAGATCGGGGGCCCCACAGGGATGGCTACACCTTC

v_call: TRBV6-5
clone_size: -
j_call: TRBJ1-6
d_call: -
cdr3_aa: CASTGSSYNSPLHF
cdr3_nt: TGTGCCAGCACGGGGAGCTCCTATAATTCACCCCTCCACTTT

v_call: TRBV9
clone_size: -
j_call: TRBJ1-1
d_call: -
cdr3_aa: CASSVQSVNTEAFF
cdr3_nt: TGTGCCAGCAGCGTCCAAAGTGTCAACACTGAAGCTTTCTTT

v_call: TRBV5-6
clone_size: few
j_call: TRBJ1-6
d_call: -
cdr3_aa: CASSLTGRAYNSPLHF
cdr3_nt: TGTGCCAGCAGCCTAACAGGAAGGGCCTATAATTCACCCCTCCACTTT

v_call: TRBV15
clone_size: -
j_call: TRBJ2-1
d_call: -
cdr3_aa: CATSREEVRSEQFF
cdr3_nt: TGTGCCACCAGCAGAGAGGAGGTTAGGAGTGAGCAGTTCTTC

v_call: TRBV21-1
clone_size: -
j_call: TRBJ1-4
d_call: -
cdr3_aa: CASSKLGLNEKLFF
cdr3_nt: TGTGCCAGCAGCAAACTGGGTCTAAATGAAAAACTGTTTTTT

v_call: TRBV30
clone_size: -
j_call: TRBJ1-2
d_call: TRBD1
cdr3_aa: CAWSVLPDRTNYGYTF
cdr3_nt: TGTGCCTGGAGTGTACTCCCGGACAGGACTAACTATGGCTACACCTTC

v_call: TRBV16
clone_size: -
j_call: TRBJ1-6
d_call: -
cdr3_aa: CASSWDSGGNSPLHF
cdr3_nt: TGTGCCAGCAGCTGGGACTCCGGAGGTAATTCACCCCTCCACTTT

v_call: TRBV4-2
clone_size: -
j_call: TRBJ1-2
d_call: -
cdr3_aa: CASSQAGANYGYTF
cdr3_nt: TGTGCCAGCAGCCAAGCAGGGGCCAACTATGGCTACACCTTC

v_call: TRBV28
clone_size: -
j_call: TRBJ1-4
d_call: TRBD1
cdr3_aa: CASSSSGTGRQKLFF
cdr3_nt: TGTGCCAGCAGTTCCTCCGGGACAGGGAGGCAGAAACTGTTTTTT

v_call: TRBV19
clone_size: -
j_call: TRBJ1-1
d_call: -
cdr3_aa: CASSMAGVEAFF
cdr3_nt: TGTGCCAGTAGTATGGCAGGGGTTGAAGCTTTCTTT

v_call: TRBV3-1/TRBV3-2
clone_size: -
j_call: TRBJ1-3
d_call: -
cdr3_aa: CASSQDLSSGNTIYF
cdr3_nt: TGTGCCAGCAGCCAAGACCTGAGCTCTGGAAACACCATATATTTT

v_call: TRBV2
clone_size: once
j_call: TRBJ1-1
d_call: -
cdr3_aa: CASRYGQSILGTEAFF
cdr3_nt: TGTGCCAGCAGGTACGGACAGAGCATTCTCGGCACTGAAGCTTTCTTT

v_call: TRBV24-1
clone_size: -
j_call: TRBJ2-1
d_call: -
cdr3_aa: CATSDSKNEQFF
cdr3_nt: TGTGCCACCAGTGACTCAAAAAATGAGCAGTTCTTC

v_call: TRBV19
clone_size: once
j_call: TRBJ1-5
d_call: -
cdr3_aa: CASSIGSPTGYSNQPQHF
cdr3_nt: TGTGCCAGTAGTATAGGTTCCCCTACAGGGTATAGCAATCAGCCCCAGCATTTT

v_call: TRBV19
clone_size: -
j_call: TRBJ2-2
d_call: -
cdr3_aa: CASSIARGELFF
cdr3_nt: TGTGCCAGTAGTATTGCGAGGGGGGAGCTGTTTTTT

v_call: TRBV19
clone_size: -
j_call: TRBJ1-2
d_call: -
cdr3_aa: CASSETRRNYGYTF
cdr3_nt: TGTGCCAGCTCGGAGACGAGAAGGAACTATGGCTACACCTTC

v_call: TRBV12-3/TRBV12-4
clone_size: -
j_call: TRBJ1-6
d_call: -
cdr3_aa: CASRGPNSPLHF
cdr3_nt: TGTGCCAGCAGGGGTCCTAATTCACCCCTCCACTTT

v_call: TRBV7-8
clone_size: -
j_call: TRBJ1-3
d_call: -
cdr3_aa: CASSLRGQPSGNTIYF
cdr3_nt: TGTGCCAGCAGCCTACGCGGACAGCCTTCTGGAAACACCATATATTTT

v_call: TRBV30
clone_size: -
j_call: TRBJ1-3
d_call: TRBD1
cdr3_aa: CAWSLTGGNTIYF
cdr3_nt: TGTGCCTGGAGTTTGACAGGGGGGAACACCATATATTTT

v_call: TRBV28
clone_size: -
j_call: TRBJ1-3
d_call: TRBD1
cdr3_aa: CASSFFPHRGRTSGNTIYF
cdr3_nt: TGTGCCAGCAGTTTTTTCCCCCACAGGGGTAGGACCTCTGGAAACACCATATATTTT

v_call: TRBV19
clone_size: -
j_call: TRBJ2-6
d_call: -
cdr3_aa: CASSQRRQVSGANVLTF
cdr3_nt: TGTGCCAGTAGCCAACGCCGACAGGTCTCTGGGGCCAACGTCCTGACTTTC